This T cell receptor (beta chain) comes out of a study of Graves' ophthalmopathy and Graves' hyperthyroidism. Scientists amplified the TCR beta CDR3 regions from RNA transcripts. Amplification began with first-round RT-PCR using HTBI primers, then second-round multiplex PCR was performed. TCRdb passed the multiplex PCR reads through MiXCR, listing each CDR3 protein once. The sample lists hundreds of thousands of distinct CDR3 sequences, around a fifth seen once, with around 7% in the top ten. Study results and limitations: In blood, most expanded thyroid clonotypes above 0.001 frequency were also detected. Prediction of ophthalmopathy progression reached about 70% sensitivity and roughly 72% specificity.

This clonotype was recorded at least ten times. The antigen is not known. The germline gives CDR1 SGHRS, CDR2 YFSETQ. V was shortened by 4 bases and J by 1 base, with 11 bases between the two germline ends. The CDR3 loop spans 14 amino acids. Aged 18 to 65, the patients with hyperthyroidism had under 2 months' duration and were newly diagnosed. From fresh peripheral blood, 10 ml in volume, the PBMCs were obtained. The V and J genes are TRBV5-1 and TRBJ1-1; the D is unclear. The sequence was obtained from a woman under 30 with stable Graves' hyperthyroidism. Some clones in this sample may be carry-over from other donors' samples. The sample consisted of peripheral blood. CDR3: CASSLLVQNTEAFF. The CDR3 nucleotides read TGCGCCAGCAGCCTCCTAGTCCAGAACACTGAAGCTTTCTTT.